A selection of T cell receptor beta chains follows, all from one sample in a study of Ad26.COV2.S vaccination and SARS-CoV-2 variants. This table comes from immunoSEQ multiplex PCR, and its TCRdb copy is limited to in-frame clones, with some not included. The data show over 350,000 clones, about 88% seen once. The sample consisted of peripheral blood, taken in a trial of Ad26.COV2.S vaccine versus placebo. Every receptor here comes from a person between 18 and 59 years old who received the Ad26.COV2.S COVID-19 vaccine or a placebo. Both conserved end residues are part of each CDR3. Each record gives: CDR3 length, J gene, clone size, V gene, CDR3 protein. Expanded clones are given a class, and other clones once, few, many or no size at all.

15 TRBJ2-1 NA TRBV7-9 CASSTGTGNTNEQFF
15 TRBJ2-7 NA TRBV4-1 CASSQDRGLNYEQYF
15 TRBJ1-2 NA TRBV5-4 CASSGGDVGNYGYTF
15 TRBJ1-2 NA TRBV6-5 CASSSPLAGNYGYTF
15 TRBJ1-1 NA TRBV5-1 CASSPPGGPNTEAFF
13 TRBJ2-7 NA TRBV10-3 CATTGTVFGEQYF
17 TRBJ2-7 once TRBV7-9 CASSLRGGWGDPYEQYF
16 TRBJ1-3 NA TRBV3-1/TRBV3-2 CASSQKHTGPGNTIYF
14 TRBJ1-4 NA TRBV15 CATSRDRANEKLFF
13 TRBJ2-7 NA TRBV19 CASSIDRSYEQYF
13 TRBJ2-7 NA TRBV7-8 CASSLAQPYEQYF
13 TRBJ1-5 NA TRBV6-6 CASSQGLNQPQHF
14 TRBJ1-1 NA TRBV29-1 CSVEDALRRTEAFF
14 TRBJ2-7 once TRBV5-1 CASSLGTGAYEQYF
15 TRBJ2-7 few TRBV7-2 CASSSYGASGYEQYF
13 TRBJ1-2 NA TRBV19 CASSMGQGRGYTF
11 TRBJ2-5 NA TRBV5-4 CASSQGETQYF
14 TRBJ1-1 NA TRBV7-2 CASSLSGGPPEAFF
13 TRBJ1-1 NA TRBV10-2 CASRDRFDTEAFF
14 TRBJ2-3 many TRBV10-3 CAISTASQFDTQYF
16 TRBJ2-7 NA TRBV4-1 CASSQGRGQINYEQYF
17 TRBJ1-1 NA TRBV19 CASSISGRGALSSEAFF
13 TRBJ1-4 NA TRBV2 CASSTGGREKLFF
16 TRBJ2-4 NA TRBV6-2/TRBV6-3 CASSYPGGGAKNIQYF
13 TRBJ2-1 NA TRBV29-1 CSVEGFGEDEQFF
11 TRBJ1-2 NA TRBV7-6 CASSLGNGYTF
13 TRBJ2-5 NA TRBV12-3/TRBV12-4 CASRSDSQETQYF
18 TRBJ2-3 NA TRBV6-2/TRBV6-3 CASSYMLGSAVDTDTQYF
16 TRBJ1-2 NA TRBV7-6 CASSPSNRGIGYGYTF
15 TRBJ2-7 once TRBV7-8 CASSSDTGYDGEQYF
16 TRBJ1-1 NA TRBV5-4 CASRDGQDNMNTEAFF
15 TRBJ2-3 NA TRBV30 CAWSVKRGVSDTQYF
15 TRBJ2-5 once TRBV5-4 CASSRGTSGEETQYF
15 TRBJ1-6 once TRBV5-6 CASSGTGGLISPLHF
13 TRBJ1-1 once TRBV10-3 CAISGDGHTEAFF
11 TRBJ1-1 NA TRBV7-9 CASSRTGVAFF
17 TRBJ1-2 NA TRBV6-4 CASSVTLGGSKWEGYTF
13 TRBJ1-1 NA TRBV7-9 CASSLSGWTEAFF
14 TRBJ1-5 NA TRBV30 CAWSITGNGQPQHF
14 TRBJ2-7 once TRBV2 CASSGSGVAYEQYF
14 TRBJ2-3 NA TRBV2 CASSETGHTDTQYF
15 TRBJ1-2 NA TRBV24-1 CATSEAGQGAHGYTF
16 TRBJ1-5 NA TRBV7-7 CASSLARCRERQPQHF
16 TRBJ2-1 NA TRBV19 CASSNIRTGEGNEQFF
15 TRBJ2-4 NA TRBV27 CASSRDRVAKNIQYF
14 TRBJ1-1 NA TRBV4-1 CASSQERPNTEAFF
14 TRBJ2-7 NA TRBV27 CASSSSSELEEQYF
14 TRBJ2-2 NA TRBV19 CASSSTSRPGELFF
15 TRBJ1-3 NA TRBV4-1 CASSQDGGAGNTIYF
13 TRBJ1-3 NA TRBV3-1/TRBV3-2 CASRGTGQNTIYF
13 TRBJ1-5 once TRBV4-1 CASSQGREEPQHF
19 TRBJ2-2 NA TRBV3-1/TRBV3-2 CASSQTPGSGGLYTGELFF